This T cell receptor (beta chain) was captured in a study of T cell responses to AZD1222 COVID-19 vaccine. Study observations and caveats: Following two doses of AZD1222, Spike-specific TCR breadth and depth rose. Donors in the cohort were predominantly white British and more often female, and clonal diversity was possibly underestimated.

CDR1 and CDR2 (germline): MNHEY, SMNVEV (reference sequence). The V end was cut by 0 bases, the J end by 5 bases, with 7 bases between. The length of the CDR3 is 13 residues. Worth noting for this clone: Its antigen is currently unknown.

Profiled with immunoSEQ multiplex PCR; TCRdb holds only in-frame clones, not every one. The sample holds some 100,000 clones; about 83% are singletons and the top ten take about a sixth. Sequencing used peripheral blood, obtained on day 0 of AZD1222 vaccination. This TCR was sampled from an adult in good health. The rearrangement joins TRBV27 to TRBJ1-1, with D unclear. CDR3 sequence: CASSLSPGTEAFF. CDR3 in DNA: TGTGCCAGCAGTTTATCCCCGGGGACTGAAGCTTTCTTT.